The 14 T cell receptor beta chains below come from one sample, sequenced in a study of blood T cell repertoires in COVID-19. Only in-frame clones appear in the TCRdb table, and some are missing; sequencing was by immunoSEQ multiplex PCR. Found here are around 300,000 clones, about 90% of them singletons; the top ten hold roughly 2.3%. The specimen sequenced was peripheral blood. The receptors derive from a man between 18 and 35 years old with active or convalescent COVID-19.

The rearrangement uses TRBV6-4 and TRBJ2-3; 11 positions agree with TRBD2. The V gene end was trimmed by 8 bases and the J gene end by 6 bases; junction bases not matched to a gene: 13. The length of the CDR3 is 16 residues. CDR1 is MRHNA, CDR2 SNTAGT, per germline. The CDR3 DNA sequence: TGTGCCAGCGGCAACATAGCGGGAGGGCCGTTGGATACGCAGTATTTT. Protein: CASGNIAGGPLDTQYF.

The chain joins TRBV19 to TRBJ2-7; weak D call: TRBD1 (5 bases). Germline V gives CDR1 LNHDA, CDR2 SQIVND (reference sequence). CDR3 length: 15 amino acids. V was trimmed by 8 bases and J by 0 bases, leaving 17 bases between them. CDR3 sequence (DNA): TGTGCCAGTGCCAAAGGGGCGGTGAGCTCCTACGAGCAGTACTTC. As protein: CASAKGAVSSYEQYF.

The rearrangement links TRBV7-9 to TRBJ2-2, with 7 bases matching TRBD1. CDR3 size: 16 residues. The germline V gene has CDR1 SEHNR and CDR2 FQNEAQ (reference sequence). The trim removed 4 bases at V and 3 bases at J, leaving 8 bases unmatched. This CDR3 reads CASSSRDSRHTGELFF. DNA of the CDR3: TGTGCCAGCAGCTCCCGGGACAGCCGGCACACCGGGGAGCTGTTTTTT.

CDR3 DNA sequence: TGTGCCAGCGGTCTCGGGACTTACTATGGCTACACCTTC. Protein sequence: CASGLGTYYGYTF. The chain uses TRBV2 and TRBJ1-2, with D possibly matching TRBD1 (5 bases). This CDR3 has 13 amino acids. V lost 8 bases, J lost 3 bases, and 13 bases lay in between. Germline V gives CDR1 SNHLY, CDR2 FYNNEI.

This clone was seen only a few times. The chain employs TRBV6-1 and TRBJ1-6; 7 nucleotides line up with TRBD1. Germline V CDR1 and CDR2: MNHNS, SASEGT. There are 14 residues in the CDR3. V gave up 0 bases and J gave up 9 bases; unmatched junction bases: 2. CDR3 region: CASSEAGGASPLHF. The CDR3 nucleotides are TGTGCCAGCAGTGAAGCAGGGGGCGCTTCACCCCTCCACTTT.

The genes are TRBV9 and TRBJ2-2; 12 bases are shared with TRBD1. Trimming at V came to 3 bases and at J to 6 bases, leaving 9 bases not matched to a gene. Germline V gene sequence: CDR1 SGDLS, CDR2 YYNGEE. The CDR3 spans 17 residues. The CDR3: CASSGPGQGASAGELFF. The CDR3 DNA is TGTGCCAGCAGCGGACCGGGACAGGGGGCGTCAGCCGGGGAGCTGTTTTTT. Looking up the rest from reference TRBV9 and TRBJ2-2 gives the full variable domain: DSGVTQTPKHLITATGQRVTLRCSPRSGDLSVYWYQQSLDQGLQFLIQYYNGEERAKGNILERFSAQQFPDLHSELNLSSLELGDSALYFCASSGPGQGASAGELFFGEGSRLTVL.

This chain links TRBV3-1 (or the pseudogene TRBV3-2) with TRBJ2-5, with TRBD2 matching 8 bases. Per germline, CDR1 LGHDT and CDR2 YNNKEL (reference sequence). The CDR3 has 16 residues. J lost 1 base, V lost 2 bases, and 6 bases had no gene match. CDR3 nucleotides: TGTGCCAGCAGCCAACCCCCGGGGGGGCCCCAAGAGACCCAGTACTTC. Protein sequence: CASSQPPGGPQETQYF.

The rearrangement links TRBV4-1 to TRBJ2-1, with 10 bases matching TRBD2. Germline V gene lookup returns CDR1 MGHRA and CDR2 YSYEKL. Trimming took 0 bases from V and 5 from J; bases not matched to a gene: 13. The CDR3 has 19 residues. CDR3 protein: CASSQEWGSGGASNNEQFF. In nucleotides, the CDR3 is TGCGCCAGCAGCCAAGAGTGGGGCAGCGGGGGGGCTTCGAACAATGAGCAGTTCTTC.

The V call is TRBV12-1, the J call TRBJ1-2. TRBV12-1 counts as a pseudogene. The CDR3 length is 13 residues. The CDR3 DNA sequence: TGTGCCAGCAGCTGGACCCGGGGGTACGGCTACACCTTC. This encodes CASSWTRGYGYTF.

The CDR3 bases are TGCAGCGTTCTACAGGGGGCGGGTAACACTGAAGCTTTCTTT. This codes for CSVLQGAGNTEAFF. V usage is TRBV29-1 and J usage is TRBJ1-1, with 9 bases fitting TRBD1. This CDR3 has 14 amino acids. Germline CDR1 reads SQVTM; CDR2 reads ANQGSEA. V lost 5 bases and J lost 2; bases outside the gene matches: 6.

The chain links TRBV5-1 to TRBJ2-3; D gene ambiguous. Looked up from germline, CDR1 is SGHRS and CDR2 is YFSETQ. V shed 2 bases and J shed 0 bases, with 7 bases lying between them. CDR3 length equals 14 residues. Written as DNA, the CDR3 is TGCGCCAGCAGCTTAGAGTTTAGCACAGATACGCAGTATTTT. As protein: CASSLEFSTDTQYF.

The CDR3 region has the DNA TGTGCCAGCAAAGGGAAGGAGGCTAACTATGGCTACACCTTC. This translates into CASKGKEANYGYTF. The chain couples TRBV27 to TRBJ1-2, with D hard to call. V was trimmed by 7 bases and J by 0 bases, leaving 12 bases between them. The CDR3 is made up of 14 amino acids. The germline gives CDR1 MNHEY, CDR2 SMNVEV (reference sequence).

This clone occurred once. The gene calls are TRBV15 and TRBJ2-7; TRBD1 matches at 8 bases. From germline, CDR1 is LNHNV and CDR2 YYDKDF (reference sequence). This CDR3 contains 13 residues. The V segment lost 5 bases and the J segment 1 base; nucleotides outside the gene matches: 1. The CDR3 loop is CATSGDRSYEQYF. In DNA form, the CDR3 reads TGTGCCACCAGCGGGGACAGGTCCTACGAGCAGTACTTC.

The rearrangement joins TRBV2 to TRBJ2-5; D is possibly TRBD2 (6 bases). CDR1 and CDR2 (germline): SNHLY, FYNNEI. The length of the CDR3 is 15 residues. V was clipped by 3 bases and J by 5 bases, with 16 bases between them. The CDR3 DNA is TGTGCCAGCAGTGAGGAGCGGGCCCAGTGGGAGACCCAGTACTTC. Translating it yields CASSEERAQWETQYF.